This T cell receptor beta chain was retrieved from a study of Ad26.COV2.S vaccination and SARS-CoV-2 variants (dated by TCRdb to the early 2020s). Concerning the study at large: Donors in the vaccine arm were drawn from COV1001, a phase I-IIa trial of Ad26.COV2.S in healthy adults that was multicentre, randomized, double-blind and placebo-controlled. Trial participants were randomized into five groups of five: low-dose or high-dose Ad26.COV2.S given once or twice, or placebo on both occasions. Throughout the experiments and outcome assessment, investigators stayed blinded to trial group allocation. Ad26.COV2.S was administered intramuscularly at 5 x 10^10 or 1 x 10^11 viral particles, either as a single shot or as two shots given 56 days apart. Sequencing of the TCRbeta repertoire served to evaluate the specificity and breadth of SARS-CoV-2-reactive T cell receptors following Ad26.COV2.S vaccination. The TCR-sequenced set comprised around 30 samples: around 20 Ad26.COV2.S vaccine recipients, 5 placebo recipients and 8 SARS-CoV-2 convalescent individuals. What the study reported, not specific to this receptor: Ad26.COV2.S recipients had higher spike-specific TCR breadth than placebo recipients (P = 0.0014). Vaccine and placebo recipients had comparable non-spike TCR breadth, which fits with the vaccine containing only spike. The study lacked the statistical power to compare responses across vaccine doses or regimens. It was noted by the authors that total T cell responses may have been underestimated by the TCR breadth and depth analyses. After vaccination, spike-specific CD8+ and CD4+ T cell responses were reported to show substantial breadth.

CDR1 and CDR2 were assigned from the germline V gene as SGHTA and FQGTGA. From cysteine to phenylalanine, the CDR3 is 13 amino acids long. Only the CDR3 portion is preserved as DNA: 39 bases, with reading frame beginning at the first base. Deletion took 6 bases off V and 1 base off J, with a span of 9 bases between the germline ends. The immunoSEQ Assay was the method used to sequence TCRbeta CDR3 regions. After extraction, genomic DNA underwent amplification by bias-controlled multiplex PCR, followed by high-throughput sequencing. Per the authors' processing: To quantify the absolute abundance of every unique TCRbeta CDR3 region, sequences were collapsed and filtered. T cell fraction was estimated by normalizing TCRbeta template counts to usable DNA, with usable DNA measured through amplification of reference genes found in all nucleated cells. Repertoire TCRs were annotated as SARS-CoV-2-specific when V gene, CDR3 amino acid sequence and J gene were exactly matched to a known reactive TCR set. MIRA supplied the reference SARS-CoV-2 TCR set, which was filtered for enrichment in COVID-19-positive ImmuneCODE repertoires so that public or cross-reactive TCRs were removed. Using the MIRA antigens, annotated TCRs were further analysed by specific ORF or by position within an ORF. Breadth was defined as annotated unique rearrangements over total unique productive rearrangements; depth was the summed frequency of those rearrangements. Group comparisons of TCR breadth used two-sided Wilcoxon rank-sum tests. As stored in TCRdb, this immuneACCESS dataset retains in-frame rearrangements with V and J assigned. A fraction of the clones does not appear; measured against another copy, unresolved V genes explain less than half of the discrepancy, and the remainder lacks a known reason. D and trimming were read from the DNA, whereas the V and J calls and clone size are those reported in that table. Counted in this sample were a few hundred thousand clones; roughly 85% of them appeared once. The ten largest account for 2.9% of the sample.

The intended sense of this specimen's treatment or condition label: some 20 received Ad26.COV2.S at low or high dose, single or two shots; about 5 received placebo; per-sample allocation not given. Repertoires of vaccine and placebo recipients were sequenced from samples collected on day 63 after the first injection. In Cohort 1b, about two dozen adults aged 18-55 years were enrolled at a single site in Boston, USA, between 29 July and 7 August 2020. As a vaccine, Ad26.COV2.S was a replication-incompetent adenovirus type 26 vector that expressed a prefusion-stabilized SARS-CoV-2 spike protein derived from the original Wuhan strain. This clone was detected only a few times. Its antigen specificity is not known. Per-base qualities were not stored, and no clone one base away is much larger. The same CDR3 arises from other DNA sequences in this sample as well.

The receptor's source is a person between 18 and 65 years old who received the Ad26.COV2.S COVID-19 vaccine or a placebo. This specimen was peripheral blood, taken in a trial of Ad26.COV2.S vaccine versus placebo. The chain is assembled from TRBV7-3 and TRBJ1-1; matching of 5 bases hints at TRBD1 as the D gene. At the DNA level, the sequence is TGTGCCAGCAGTAGAGGACAGAACACTGAAGCTTTCTTT. Translated, it reads CASSRGQNTEAFF.